These 10 T cell receptor beta chains were all obtained from the same sample, sequenced in a study of blood T cell repertoires in COVID-19. The protocol was immunoSEQ multiplex PCR, while the TCRdb copy is restricted to in-frame clones and leaves out a portion. The sample shows hundreds of thousands of clones, 85% of them seen only once. The material sequenced was peripheral blood. These receptors originate from a man aged 45-65 years with COVID-19, enrolled during active disease.

This clone was seen only a few times. V gene TRBV7-3 combines with J gene TRBJ1-6, with unresolved D. Deletions cut 0 bases from V and 6 bases from J, with 9 bases between. Per the germline V gene, CDR1 is SGHTA and CDR2 is FQGTGA. CDR3 length: 15 amino acids. CDR3 DNA sequence: TGTGCCAGCAGCTTAACAGCCCTCGCTAATTCACCCCTCCACTTT. Protein: CASSLTALANSPLHF.

This rearrangement joins TRBV7-2 to TRBJ1-2; 9 nucleotides align to TRBD1. The CDR3 runs to 16 residues. V lost 5 bases, J lost 7 bases, and 14 bases stayed unmatched. Per germline, CDR1 SGHTA and CDR2 FQGNSA. The CDR3, as DNA: TGTGCCAGCAGCGGCCGGGACAGGGTCAATATTGGTGGCTACACCTTC. Translation gives CASSGRDRVNIGGYTF.

The chain combines TRBV2 with TRBJ2-3; D perhaps matches TRBD2 (6 bases). Per the germline V gene, CDR1 is SNHLY and CDR2 is FYNNEI. Trimming removed 7 bases from V and 4 bases from J, with 18 bases in between. CDR3 size: 15 residues. CDR3 sequence (DNA): TGTGCCAGCACCTTGACGGGAGAAGCCCCAGATACGCAGTATTTT. Residues: CASTLTGEAPDTQYF.

The chain uses TRBV10-3 and TRBJ2-4; 15 nucleotides align to TRBD2. This CDR3 region has 15 residues. Germline CDR1 and CDR2: ENHRY and SYGVKD. With V trimmed by 8 bases and J by 4 bases, 3 bases remained unmatched. The CDR3 is CAIGTSGGQKNIQYF. CDR3 bases: TGTGCCATCGGGACTAGCGGGGGGCAAAAAAACATTCAGTACTTC.

The J gene is TRBJ2-1, the V gene TRBV5-1; 8 bases fit TRBD1. Germline CDR1 reads SGHRS; CDR2 reads YFSETQ. Trimming took 3 bases from V and 4 from J; bases not matched to a gene: 0. This CDR3 is 13 amino acids long. The CDR3 here is CASSWTGYNEQFF. DNA of the CDR3: TGCGCCAGCAGCTGGACAGGGTACAATGAGCAGTTCTTC.

The V gene is TRBV6-5, the J gene TRBJ1-2; D unclear. The CDR3 sequence is 14 residues long. Germline CDR1 reads MNHEY; CDR2 reads SVGAGI. V dropped 2 bases and J dropped 0 bases, with 7 bases sitting between them. CDR3 nucleotide sequence: TGTGCCAGCAGTTACCAGGCTTCTAACTATGGCTACACCTTC. This sequence encodes CASSYQASNYGYTF.

This clone occurred once. This rearrangement joins TRBV3-1 (or the pseudogene TRBV3-2) to TRBJ1-6; 7 bases align to TRBD1. The CDR3 contains 16 residues. V lost 3 bases to trimming and J lost 7 bases; unmatched junction nucleotides: 9. Germline values: CDR1 LGHDT, CDR2 YNNKEL (reference sequence). CDR3 coding DNA: TGTGCCAGCAGCCACGGCTGGGCAGGGGGAAATTCACCCCTCCACTTT. This sequence encodes CASSHGWAGGNSPLHF.

This clone appeared a few times. This chain joins TRBV27 and TRBJ2-7; D is perhaps TRBD1 (5 bases). Trimming took 0 bases from V and 7 from J, leaving 13 bases between them. In germline, CDR1 is MNHEY, CDR2 SMNVEV (reference sequence). The CDR3 length is 14 residues. The CDR3 region has the DNA TGTGCCAGCAGTTTATCGGGCAGGGCAAGGGAGCAGTACTTC. Translating gives CASSLSGRAREQYF.

The V gene is TRBV2, the J gene TRBJ2-2, with 7 bases identical to TRBD1. The junction had 1 base not matched to a gene; V was cut back by 2 bases and J by 7 bases. The CDR3 consists of 13 residues. Germline-derived CDR1 and CDR2 are SNHLY and FYNNEI. The CDR3, as DNA: TGTGCCAGCAGTGAACAGGGGGTCGGGGAGCTGTTTTTT. It is translated as CASSEQGVGELFF.

This clone was counted once. The CDR3 bases are TGCGCCAGCAGCGATCGAACACAAAATAACTATGGCTACACCTTC. Amino acid sequence: CASSDRTQNNYGYTF. The chain has TRBV5-1 and TRBJ1-2; D unresolved. Trimming left V 4 bases short and J 1 base short, with 14 bases between. Looked up from germline, CDR1 is SGHRS and CDR2 is YFSETQ. CDR3 size: 15 residues.